The 29 T cell receptor beta chains given below trace back to one sample, sequenced in a study of T cells after yellow fever vaccination. TCRdb reprocessed the 5' RACE reads via MiXCR and lists one record per CDR3 protein. The data show about 550,000 distinct CDR3 sequences, under 25% seen once. This sample comprised PBMCs, obtained 15 days after the yellow fever booster vaccination. Source of these receptors: a man in his thirties or forties who received the YFV17D yellow fever vaccine.

The chain carries TRBV18 and TRBJ2-7; 10 nucleotides agree with TRBD1. Trimming removed 3 bases from V and 6 bases from J; junction bases left unmatched: 5. This CDR3 has 14 amino acids. Germline V CDR1 and CDR2: KGHSH, LQKENI. The chain's CDR3 is CASSPGQGLAEQYF. The CDR3 region has the DNA TGTGCCAGCTCACCGGGACAGGGGTTGGCCGAGCAGTACTTC.

This clonotype was counted only a few times. The chain has TRBV28 and TRBJ2-3; D remains unclear. This CDR3 has 13 amino acids. V lost 8 bases and J lost 2, with 11 bases in between. CDR1 MDHEN and CDR2 SYDVKM come from the germline V gene. This CDR3 is CASGPGHTDTQYF. CDR3 DNA: TGTGCCAGCGGACCGGGTCACACAGATACGCAGTATTTT.

The chain joins TRBV6-5 to TRBJ1-2; a weak D match, TRBD1 (5 bases). The CDR3 length is 17 residues. Germline values: CDR1 MNHEY, CDR2 SVGAGI. With 2 bases removed from V and 0 bases from J, the gap between germline ends came to 16 bases. This chain's CDR3 is CASSYGDSSLANYGYTF. CDR3 nucleotides: TGTGCCAGCAGTTACGGAGACAGTTCCCTTGCTAACTATGGCTACACCTTC.

This clonotype was picked up a small number of times. The chain uses TRBV5-5 and TRBJ2-2, with D perhaps TRBD2 (6 bases). The CDR3 is 16 residues long. Germline loops: CDR1 SGHKS, CDR2 YYEKEE (reference sequence). The V and J ends lost 1 base and 0 bases respectively, with 10 bases between them. CDR3 nucleotides: TGTGCCAGCAGCTTGTGGGGCGGGGCGAACACCGGGGAGCTGTTTTTT. Translating it yields CASSLWGGANTGELFF.

CDR3: CSALTGGEQFF. The CDR3 DNA follows: TGCAGCGCCTTAACTGGTGGTGAGCAGTTCTTC. The chain carries TRBV29-1 and TRBJ2-1; D remains ambiguous. Germline CDR1 and CDR2: SQVTM and ANQGSEA. The CDR3 spans 11 residues. Trimming stripped 7 bases from V and 9 bases from J, with 13 bases between.

The J gene is TRBJ2-1, the V gene TRBV7-9, with D perhaps matching TRBD2 (5 bases). The ends were cut back, 5 bases at V and 2 bases at J, with 16 bases in the middle. The CDR3 extends over 16 amino acids. Germline V gene sequence: CDR1 SEHNR, CDR2 FQNEAQ (reference sequence). The CDR3 spells CASSRDSLNPYNEQFF. The CDR3 DNA reads as TGTGCCAGCAGCCGGGATTCGCTGAACCCCTACAATGAGCAGTTCTTC.

The chain has TRBV12-3 or TRBV12-4 and TRBJ2-3; 10 nucleotides match TRBD2. V lost 5 bases, J lost 4 bases, and 9 bases stayed unmatched. CDR3 length: 16 residues. This chain's CDR3 is CASSTPGLAGADTQYF. The DNA of the CDR3 is TGTGCCAGCAGTACACCGGGGCTAGCGGGAGCAGATACGCAGTATTTT.

V and J are TRBV6-1 and TRBJ1-1; 9 bases are shared with TRBD1. The CDR3 runs 15 residues. The germline gives CDR1 MNHNS, CDR2 SASEGT. With V trimmed by 7 bases and J by 4 bases, 10 bases remained unmatched. The CDR3 DNA sequence: TGTGCCAGCAAACCGACACAGGGGGCGAGCACTGAAGCTTTCTTT. Translated: CASKPTQGASTEAFF.

The rearrangement links TRBV29-1 to TRBJ2-7, with D uncertain. The CDR3 is 12 amino acids. V lost 2 bases and J lost 0, with 5 bases in between. CDR1 and CDR2 from the germline V gene are SQVTM and ANQGSEA. CDR3 DNA: TGCAGCGTTGAACAGAACTCCTACGAGCAGTACTTC. It encodes CSVEQNSYEQYF.

The chain recombines TRBV28 with TRBJ1-1, with D unclear. This CDR3 has 11 amino acids. Germline CDR1 is MDHEN and CDR2 is SYDVKM. CDR3: CASGSNTEAFF. Written as DNA, the CDR3 is TGTGCAAGCGGTTCGAACACTGAAGCTTTCTTT.

The chain is built from TRBV18 and TRBJ1-1, with D tentatively TRBD1 (5 bases). CDR3 size: 17 residues. The V gene's germline CDR1 is KGHSH and CDR2 LQKENI. V lost 1 base and J lost 2, with 17 bases in between. The CDR3 DNA reads TGTGCCAGCTCACCACTTCCCTCGCCGAGGACAAACACTGAAGCTTTCTTT. Amino acid sequence: CASSPLPSPRTNTEAFF.

The genes are TRBV20-1 and TRBJ1-6, with 8 bases matching TRBD1. CDR1 and CDR2 from the germline V gene are DFQATT and SNEGSKA (reference sequence). J was trimmed by 7 bases and V by 0 bases; bases with no gene match: 5. The length of the CDR3 is 15 residues. The CDR3, as DNA: TGCAGTGCTAGAGATCGGAGACAGGGGAATTCACCCCTCCACTTT. It yields the protein CSARDRRQGNSPLHF.

This clonotype was picked up a small number of times. The chain links TRBV13 to TRBJ2-1, with 10 bases matching TRBD1. V dropped 4 bases and J dropped 6; count of bases not matched to a gene: 9. This CDR3 has 16 amino acids. CDR1 PRHDT and CDR2 FYEKMQ come from the germline V gene (reference sequence). CDR3 amino acids: CASSSTGTGVFNEQFF. CDR3 sequence (DNA): TGTGCCAGCAGCTCGACGGGGACAGGGGTCTTCAATGAGCAGTTCTTC.

The CDR3 reads CASSSGPPGEQYF. The CDR3, as DNA: TGTGCCAGCAGTTCCGGCCCCCCCGGCGAGCAGTACTTC. V is TRBV12-3 or TRBV12-4 and J is TRBJ2-7; no clear D gene. V gave up 4 bases and J gave up 6 bases, with 13 bases separating them. This CDR3 spans 13 amino acids.

The V gene is TRBV4-3, the J gene TRBJ2-7; TRBD2 agrees at 7 bases. Trimming removed 0 bases from V and 2 bases from J; junction bases left unmatched: 7. This CDR3 comprises 16 residues. CDR1 and CDR2 (germline): LGHNA, YSLEER. CDR3 in amino acids: CASSQDRRREPYEQYF. Here the CDR3 DNA reads TGCGCCAGCAGCCAAGATAGGAGGCGGGAGCCCTACGAGCAGTACTTC.

This clonotype was recorded a few times. The chain joins TRBV7-2 to TRBJ2-1; D remains unclear. The V and J ends lost 1 base and 9 bases respectively, with 10 bases between them. Germline lookup yields CDR1 SGHTA and CDR2 FQGNSA. This CDR3 spans 13 amino acids. For the CDR3, the DNA is TGTGCCAGCAGCTTAGAGTACGTGGGTGAGCAGTTCTTC. Translating gives CASSLEYVGEQFF.

The gene calls are TRBV4-3 and TRBJ1-6; the D gene is possibly TRBD1 (5 bases). V lost 0 bases to trimming and J lost 8 bases, with 11 bases between them. The germline V gene has CDR1 LGHNA and CDR2 YSLEER. The CDR3 loop spans 15 amino acids. The CDR3 sequence is CASSQDRGVDSPLHF. DNA for the CDR3: TGCGCCAGCAGCCAAGATCGGGGGGTAGATTCACCCCTCCACTTT.

The chain has TRBV6-1 and TRBJ2-3; tentatively, D is TRBD1 (5 bases). Germline V lookup: CDR1 MNHNS, CDR2 SASEGT. This CDR3 is built from 14 residues. The V gene lost 6 bases and the J gene lost 6 bases, with 16 bases spanning the gap. CDR3 DNA sequence: TGTGCCAGCAGCCTTGGGGCGCTATCGGATACGCAGTATTTT. It codes for CASSLGALSDTQYF.

The chain employs TRBV5-5 and TRBJ2-4; D may correspond to TRBD1 or TRBD2 (6 bases each). The germline CDR1 and CDR2 sequences are SGHKS and YYEKEE (reference sequence). This CDR3 is built from 15 residues. Trimming took 5 bases from V and 10 from J, leaving 22 bases between them. CDR3 coding DNA: TGTGCCAGCAGGGGAGGACCCCGGGACACTTATATTCAGTACTTC. Translated: CASRGGPRDTYIQYF.

The V call is TRBV19, the J call TRBJ2-2, with 9 bases identical to TRBD2. The junction had 4 bases not matched to a gene; V was cut back by 1 base and J by 1 base. Looked up from germline, CDR1 is LNHDA and CDR2 is SQIVND (reference sequence). The CDR3 spans 17 residues. DNA for the CDR3: TGTGCCAGTAGTATAGTTCCACTAGCGGGGAACACCGGGGAGCTGTTTTTT. This encodes CASSIVPLAGNTGELFF.

This clonotype was seen a few times. The gene calls are TRBV7-8 and TRBJ2-1; 8 bases are a match to TRBD2. CDR3 length: 12 amino acids. CDR1 and CDR2 (germline): SGHVS, FQNEAQ. J gave up 12 bases and V 4 bases, and 5 bases lay outside the gene matches. This CDR3 reads CASSSGGGLQFF. For the CDR3, the DNA is TGTGCCAGCAGCTCCGGGGGGGGTCTGCAGTTCTTC.

The CDR3 DNA is TGCGCCAGCAGCTCGGACGGATCTAACTATGGCTACACCTTC. It encodes CASSSDGSNYGYTF. The rearrangement joins TRBV5-1 to TRBJ1-2, with D unclear. The CDR3 is 14 amino acids. With 3 bases removed from V and 0 bases from J, the gap between germline ends came to 9 bases. Germline V CDR1 and CDR2: SGHRS, YFSETQ.

This clonotype was seen a handful of times. The chain uses TRBV5-5 and TRBJ2-7, with 11 bases aligning to TRBD2. The germline V gene encodes CDR1 SGHKS and CDR2 YYEKEE (reference sequence). V lost 5 bases and J lost 0; bases outside the gene matches: 10. This CDR3 comprises 17 residues. This CDR3 is CASRRGLAEESSYEQYF. The CDR3 DNA is TGTGCCAGCAGGCGGGGACTAGCGGAGGAAAGCTCCTACGAGCAGTACTTC.

This chain links TRBV10-3 with TRBJ1-1; no definite D call. The CDR3 has 13 amino acids. Germline V CDR1 and CDR2: ENHRY, SYGVKD. The V end lost 0 bases, the J end lost 6 bases, and 8 bases lay between the germline ends. The DNA of the CDR3 is TGTGCCATCAGTGAGTCGATGGGCGCTGAAGCTTTCTTT. Translation gives CAISESMGAEAFF.

The rearrangement joins TRBV12-3 or TRBV12-4 to TRBJ1-6; D is uncertain. Trimming pared 3 bases from V and 18 bases from J, leaving 21 bases between. There are 14 residues in the CDR3. CDR3 sequence reads: CASSFSGVDSAPHF. Here the CDR3 DNA reads TGTGCCAGCAGTTTTTCCGGGGTAGACTCGGCCCCCCACTTT.

This clonotype occurred many times. V gene TRBV20-1 combines with J gene TRBJ1-2; the D gene is possibly TRBD1 (5 bases). The CDR3 loop spans 13 amino acids. The V end was cut by 5 bases, the J end by 4 bases, with 14 bases between. From germline, CDR1 is DFQATT and CDR2 SNEGSKA (reference sequence). This CDR3 reads CSAWDSGSYGYTF. CDR3 coding DNA: TGCAGTGCTTGGGACTCAGGTTCCTATGGCTACACCTTC.

V is TRBV4-2 and J is TRBJ2-1, with TRBD1 identical over 12 bases. V gave up 1 base and J gave up 6 bases; unmatched junction bases: 7. This CDR3 region has 17 residues. Germline values: CDR1 LGHNA, CDR2 YNFKEQ. The CDR3 bases are TGTGCCAGCAGCCAAGGGACCGGGACAGGGGGCTTCAATGAGCAGTTCTTC. Amino acids: CASSQGTGTGGFNEQFF.

As to this clonotype: At one end the junction does not follow the germline gene, possibly because of a read error. V and J are TRBV7-6 and TRBJ2-4; 7 positions match TRBD1. The CDR3 length is 9 residues. Per the germline V gene, CDR1 is SGHVS and CDR2 is FNYEAQ. The CDR3 loop reads CASSLDRDF. Here the CDR3 DNA reads TGTGCCAGCAGCCTTGACAGGGACTTC.

In regard to this clonotype: A much more abundant neighbour one base away suggests this may be a read error. The chain couples TRBV5-1 to TRBJ2-3; the match to TRBD2 covers 8 bases. Per the germline V gene, CDR1 is SGHRS and CDR2 is YFSETQ. The CDR3 has 14 amino acids. In DNA, the CDR3 is TGCGCCAGCAGACCGAGGACTAGCACAAATACGCAGTATTTT. Protein: CASRPRTSTNTQYF.